This T cell receptor (beta chain) was retrieved from a study of CD8+ T cells in alopecia areata. Study conclusions and caveats: Only one nonresponder was present, which leaves the link between baseline CD8+ expansion and response uncertain.

Noted treatment: oral pan-JAK inhibitor, 5-10 mg twice daily. Lesional scalp tissue (obtained by punch biopsy) and peripheral blood were collected from alopecia areata patients. As regards this clone: The antigen remains unidentified.

Extraction and reverse transcription of RNA yielded cDNA as the sequencing template. The method was immunoSEQ multiplex PCR; TCRdb's version includes in-frame clones alone and lacks a portion of them. The data show 100,000 or so clones, 55% to 75% seen once. This receptor was obtained from a human donor with alopecia areata. Sequenced here: CD8+ T cells sorted from blood, sampled at approximately week 56, from a patient treated with tofacitinib.

The CDR3 protein is CASSSIRTGLHYGYTF. CDR3 bases: TGTGCCAGCAGCTCTATCCGGACGGGACTGCACTATGGCTACACCTTC. The chain links TRBV14 to TRBJ1-2, with D possibly being TRBD1 (5 bases). This CDR3 has 16 residues. Germline-derived CDR1 and CDR2 are SGHDN and FVKESK. The germline V and J ends were trimmed by 5 bases and 3 bases, with 19 bases remaining between them.